These 2 T cell receptor beta chains share one sample of origin, sequenced in a study of PD-L1 blockade in urothelial cancer. Clones were read by immunoSEQ multiplex PCR, and TCRdb kept only the in-frame ones, dropping some. Of roughly 29,000 clones listed, around 75% are singletons. This specimen was PBMCs, taken around atezolizumab (anti-PD-L1) treatment. The origin of the receptors is a man over 45 with urothelial cancer.

This chain uses TRBV7-2 with TRBJ2-3; 7 bases agree with TRBD2. This CDR3 spans 17 amino acids. The J segment lost 0 bases and the V segment lost 0 bases, leaving 6 bases of the junction unmatched. Germline V gene lookup returns CDR1 SGHTA and CDR2 FQGNSA. The CDR3 sequence is CASSLALARASTDTQYF. DNA for the CDR3: TGTGCCAGCAGCTTAGCACTAGCGCGGGCCAGCACAGATACGCAGTATTTT. The full variable domain, its missing parts supplied by reference TRBV7-2 and TRBJ2-3, is GAGVSQSPSNKVTEKGKDVELRCDPISGHTALYWYRQSLGQGLEFLIYFQGNSAPDKSGLPSDRFSAERTGGSVSTLTIQRTQQEDSAVYLCASSLALARASTDTQYFGPGTRLTVL.

The chain joins TRBV5-1 to TRBJ1-2; D might be TRBD1 (5 bases). Trimming left V 4 bases short and J 2 bases short, with 18 bases between. CDR3 length equals 16 residues. Germline-derived CDR1 and CDR2 are SGHRS and YFSETQ. For the CDR3, the DNA is TGCGCCAGCAGCCACCTTGGTACAGGCGACAACTATGGCTACACCTTC. Residues: CASSHLGTGDNYGYTF.